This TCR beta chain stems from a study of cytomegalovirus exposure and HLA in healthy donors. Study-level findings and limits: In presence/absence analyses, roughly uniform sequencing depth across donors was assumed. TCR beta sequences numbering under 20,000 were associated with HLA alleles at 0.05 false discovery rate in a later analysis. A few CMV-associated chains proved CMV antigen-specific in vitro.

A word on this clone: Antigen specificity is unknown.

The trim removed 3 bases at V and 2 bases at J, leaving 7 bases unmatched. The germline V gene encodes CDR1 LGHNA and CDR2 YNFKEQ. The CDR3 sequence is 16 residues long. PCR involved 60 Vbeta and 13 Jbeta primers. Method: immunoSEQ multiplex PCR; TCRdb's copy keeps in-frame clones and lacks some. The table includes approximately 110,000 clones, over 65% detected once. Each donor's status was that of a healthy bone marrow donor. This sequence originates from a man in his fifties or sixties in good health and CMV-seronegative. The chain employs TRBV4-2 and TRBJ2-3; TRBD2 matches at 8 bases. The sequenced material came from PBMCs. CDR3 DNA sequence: TGTGCCAGCAGCCAGGGTAGTAGCGGGGACACAGATACGCAGTATTTT. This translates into CASSQGSSGDTDTQYF.